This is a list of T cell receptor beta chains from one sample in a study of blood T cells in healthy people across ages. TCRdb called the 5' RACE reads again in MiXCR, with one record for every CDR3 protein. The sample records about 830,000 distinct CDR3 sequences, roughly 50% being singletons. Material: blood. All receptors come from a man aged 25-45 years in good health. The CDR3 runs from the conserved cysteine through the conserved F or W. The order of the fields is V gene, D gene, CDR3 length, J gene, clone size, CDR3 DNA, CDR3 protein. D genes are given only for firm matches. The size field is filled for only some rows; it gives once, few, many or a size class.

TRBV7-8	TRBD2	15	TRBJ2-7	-	TGTGCCAGCAGTTCTACCGAGCGGGGGGTCTACGAGCAGTACTTC	CASSSTERGVYEQYF
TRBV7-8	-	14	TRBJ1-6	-	TGTGCCAGCAGCTTAGGAGGGGCGGATTCACCCCTCCACTTT	CASSLGGADSPLHF
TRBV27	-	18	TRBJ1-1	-	TGTGCCAGCAGGAGTGGTCCGGCAGGGCGCCCACCTAACACTGAAGCTTTCTTT	CASRSGPAGRPPNTEAFF
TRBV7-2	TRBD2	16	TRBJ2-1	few	TGTGCCAGCAGCTCCAGACTAGCGGGCGTCAACAATGAGCAGTTCTTC	CASSSRLAGVNNEQFF
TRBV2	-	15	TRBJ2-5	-	TGTGCCAGCAGTGGTACAGGGCGTTGGGGAGAGACCCAGTACTTC	CASSGTGRWGETQYF
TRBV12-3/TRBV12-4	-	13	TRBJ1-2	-	TGTGCCAGCACTTTGGGCGGGGGCTATGGCTACACCTTC	CASTLGGGYGYTF
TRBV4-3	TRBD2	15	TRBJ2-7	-	TGCGCCAGCAGCCACGGACTAGCGGGAGGCGACGAGCAGTACTTC	CASSHGLAGGDEQYF
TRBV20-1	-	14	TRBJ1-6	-	TGCAGTGCTAGTAGCGACAGCCAGTTTCGACCCCTCCACTTT	CSASSDSQFRPLHF
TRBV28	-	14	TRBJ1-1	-	TGTGCCAGCAGTTTATTCGGGAAGGGGAGTGAAGCTTTCTTT	CASSLFGKGSEAFF
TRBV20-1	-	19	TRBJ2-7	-	TGCAGTGCTAGAAGGGTTCGGAGCGGGCCCTCGAGCTCCTACAATGAGCAGTACTTC	CSARRVRSGPSSSYNEQYF
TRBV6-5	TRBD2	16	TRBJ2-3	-	TGTGCCAGCAGTTACTCCCCAGCGGGAGGAACGGATACGCAGTATTTT	CASSYSPAGGTDTQYF
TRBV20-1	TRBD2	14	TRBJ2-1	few	TGCAGTGCTTCCCCCCCCCGGGAGGACAATGAGCAGTTCTTC	CSASPPREDNEQFF
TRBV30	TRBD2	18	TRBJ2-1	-	TGTGCCTGGAGTGTAGGACTAGCGGGCGTCCATCCCTACAATGAGCAGTTCTTC	CAWSVGLAGVHPYNEQFF
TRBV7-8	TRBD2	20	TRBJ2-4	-	TGTGCCAGCGGGTGGAGCGGAGACGGGGGGAGTGTTTGGACCAAAAACATTCAGTACTTC	CASGWSGDGGSVWTKNIQYF
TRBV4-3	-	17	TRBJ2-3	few	TGCGCCAGCAGCCAAGCCTCCCTCGGGAGAAGGGTAGATACGCAGTATTTT	CASSQASLGRRVDTQYF
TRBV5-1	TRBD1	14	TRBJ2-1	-	TGCGCCAGCAGCTTTGGACAGGTATACAATGAGCAGTTCTTC	CASSFGQVYNEQFF
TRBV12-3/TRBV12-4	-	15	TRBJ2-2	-	TGTGCCAGCAGTTTTATCGGGGGGCAGGCCGGGGAGCTGTTTTTT	CASSFIGGQAGELFF
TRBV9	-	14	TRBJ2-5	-	TGTGCCAGTGGGGGGGGCAAACCACGGCAGACCCAGTACTTC	CASGGGKPRQTQYF
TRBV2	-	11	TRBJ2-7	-	TGTGCCTTACGGGGCAGCTACGAGCAGTACTTC	CALRGSYEQYF
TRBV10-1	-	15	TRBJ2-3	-	TGCGCCAGCAGTGAGAGGCAGGGTGGGTCAGATACGCAGTATTTT	CASSERQGGSDTQYF
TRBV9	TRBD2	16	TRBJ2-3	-	TGTGCCAGCAGCCACCTGGCTAGCGGGTACACAGATACGCAGTATTTT	CASSHLASGYTDTQYF